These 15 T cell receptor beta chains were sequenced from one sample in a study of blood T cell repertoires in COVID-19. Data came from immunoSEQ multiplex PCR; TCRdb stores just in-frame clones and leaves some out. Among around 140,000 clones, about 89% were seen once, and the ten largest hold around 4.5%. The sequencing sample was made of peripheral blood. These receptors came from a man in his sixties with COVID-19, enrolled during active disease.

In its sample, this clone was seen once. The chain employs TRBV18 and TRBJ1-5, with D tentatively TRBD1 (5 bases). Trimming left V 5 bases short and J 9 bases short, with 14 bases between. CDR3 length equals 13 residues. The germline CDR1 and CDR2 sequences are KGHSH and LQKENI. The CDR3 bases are TGTGCCAGCTCAGCGAACAGGTACCTGCCCCAGCATTTT. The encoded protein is CASSANRYLPQHF.

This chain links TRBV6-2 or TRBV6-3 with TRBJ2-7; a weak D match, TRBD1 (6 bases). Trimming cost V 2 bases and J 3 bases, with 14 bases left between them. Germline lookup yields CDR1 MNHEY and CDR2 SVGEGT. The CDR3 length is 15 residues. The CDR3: CASSYLGQGVYEQYF. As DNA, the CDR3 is TGTGCCAGCAGTTACCTGGGACAAGGCGTCTACGAGCAGTACTTC.

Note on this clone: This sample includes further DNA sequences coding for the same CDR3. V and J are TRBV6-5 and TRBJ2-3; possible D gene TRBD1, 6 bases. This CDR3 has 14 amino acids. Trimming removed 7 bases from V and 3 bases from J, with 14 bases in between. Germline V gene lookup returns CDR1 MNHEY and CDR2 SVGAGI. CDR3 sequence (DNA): TGTGCCAGCATCCCCAGGGGCAGGACAGATACGCAGTATTTT. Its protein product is CASIPRGRTDTQYF.

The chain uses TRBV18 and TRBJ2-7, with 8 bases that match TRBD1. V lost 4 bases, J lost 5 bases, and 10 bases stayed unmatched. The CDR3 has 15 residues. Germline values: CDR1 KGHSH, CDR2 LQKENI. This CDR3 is CASSLTTGGLDEQYF. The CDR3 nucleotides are TGTGCCAGCTCACTAACAACAGGGGGTTTGGACGAGCAGTACTTC.

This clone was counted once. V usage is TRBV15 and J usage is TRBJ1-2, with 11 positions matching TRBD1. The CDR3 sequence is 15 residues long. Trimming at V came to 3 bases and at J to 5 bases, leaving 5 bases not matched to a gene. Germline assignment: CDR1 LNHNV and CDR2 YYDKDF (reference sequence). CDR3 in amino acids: CATSSAGQGAYGYTF. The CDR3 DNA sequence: TGTGCCACCAGCAGCGCCGGACAGGGGGCTTATGGCTACACCTTC.

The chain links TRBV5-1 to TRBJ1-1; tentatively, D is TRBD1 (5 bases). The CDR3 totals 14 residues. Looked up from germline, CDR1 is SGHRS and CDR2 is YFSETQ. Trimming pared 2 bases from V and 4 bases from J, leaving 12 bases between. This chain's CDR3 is CASSFQGRGTEAFF. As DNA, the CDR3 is TGCGCCAGCAGCTTCCAGGGAAGAGGCACTGAAGCTTTCTTT.

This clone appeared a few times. The CDR3 nucleotides read TGTGCCAGCAGTTCCCTGGGAAACACCATATATTTT. This encodes CASSSLGNTIYF. This rearrangement joins TRBV6-5 to TRBJ1-3; D remains ambiguous. The CDR3 is 12 amino acids. V lost 4 bases, J lost 4 bases, and 5 bases lay in between. CDR1 and CDR2 (germline): MNHEY, SVGAGI.

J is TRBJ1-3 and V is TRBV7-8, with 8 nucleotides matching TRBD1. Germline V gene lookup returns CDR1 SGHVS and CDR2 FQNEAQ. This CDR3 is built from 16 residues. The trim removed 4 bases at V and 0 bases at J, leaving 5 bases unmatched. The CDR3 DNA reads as TGTGCCAGCAGCTCCCGGACAGGGCCCTCTGGAAACACCATATATTTT. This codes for CASSSRTGPSGNTIYF.

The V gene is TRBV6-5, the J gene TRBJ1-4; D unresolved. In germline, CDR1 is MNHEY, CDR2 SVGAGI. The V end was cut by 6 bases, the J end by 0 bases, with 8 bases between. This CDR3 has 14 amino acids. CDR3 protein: CASRGVSTNEKLFF. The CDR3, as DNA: TGTGCCAGCAGGGGAGTGTCAACTAATGAAAAACTGTTTTTT.

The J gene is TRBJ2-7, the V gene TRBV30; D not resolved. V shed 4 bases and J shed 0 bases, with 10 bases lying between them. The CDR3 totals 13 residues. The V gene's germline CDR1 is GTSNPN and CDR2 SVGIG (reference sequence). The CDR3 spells CAWTSPGSYEQYF. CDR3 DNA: TGTGCCTGGACTTCCCCCGGCTCCTACGAGCAGTACTTC.

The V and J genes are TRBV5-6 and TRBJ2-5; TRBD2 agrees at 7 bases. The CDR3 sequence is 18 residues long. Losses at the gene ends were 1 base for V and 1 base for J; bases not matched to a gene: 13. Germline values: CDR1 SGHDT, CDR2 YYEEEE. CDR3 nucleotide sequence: TGTGCCAGCAGCTTGCGTGGCGGGGGAGTTCGACTCCAAGAGACCCAGTACTTC. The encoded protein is CASSLRGGGVRLQETQYF.

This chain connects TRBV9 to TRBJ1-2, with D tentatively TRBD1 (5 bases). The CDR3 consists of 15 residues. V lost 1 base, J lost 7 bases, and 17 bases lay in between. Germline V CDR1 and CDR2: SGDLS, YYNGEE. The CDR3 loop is CASSVLGRGLGGYTF. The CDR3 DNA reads TGTGCCAGCAGCGTACTGGGGCGGGGGTTAGGTGGCTACACCTTC.

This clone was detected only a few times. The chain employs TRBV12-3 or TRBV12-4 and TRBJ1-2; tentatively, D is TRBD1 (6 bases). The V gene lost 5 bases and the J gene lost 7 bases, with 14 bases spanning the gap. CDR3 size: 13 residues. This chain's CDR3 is CASSTGGGPGYTF. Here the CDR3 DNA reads TGTGCCAGCAGTACCGGGGGGGGCCCTGGCTACACCTTC.

The CDR3 sequence is CASSPYRGTSSSSSTDTQYF. The DNA for the CDR3 is TGTGCCAGCAGCCCTTACCGAGGGACTAGCTCTTCGTCTAGCACAGATACGCAGTATTTT. The J gene is TRBJ2-3, the V gene TRBV9; TRBD2 agrees at 9 bases. CDR1 and CDR2 (germline): SGDLS, YYNGEE. The CDR3 is 20 amino acids. V lost 4 bases and J lost 0; bases outside the gene matches: 18.

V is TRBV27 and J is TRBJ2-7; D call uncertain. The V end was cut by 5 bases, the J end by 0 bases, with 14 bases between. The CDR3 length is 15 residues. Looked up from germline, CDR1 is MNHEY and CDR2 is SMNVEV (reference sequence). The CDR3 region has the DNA TGTGCCAGCAGTCCCTACCGGGTTAACTCCTACGAGCAGTACTTC. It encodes CASSPYRVNSYEQYF.